The sequence of this T cell receptor beta chain was determined in a study of OX40 agonist ivuxolimab in advanced cancers. Patients were ineligible given autoimmune disease history or systemic immunosuppression. Assay used: immunoSEQ multiplex PCR; TCRdb lists only in-frame clones, some missing. Among about 26,000 clones listed, over 80% were seen once. The sequence was obtained from an adult with an advanced solid tumor such as melanoma, head and neck, liver or kidney cancer. This sample comprised CD4+ or CD8+ T cells sorted from blood, obtained in a trial of the OX40 agonist ivuxolimab.

The DNA for the CDR3 is TGCGCCAGCAGCGGCACCGGGACTAGCGGAACATGGACCCAGTACTTC. Translation: CASSGTGTSGTWTQYF. The V and J genes are TRBV4-1 and TRBJ2-5; 11 bases match TRBD2. CDR1 and CDR2 from the germline V gene are MGHRA and YSYEKL. The V segment lost 5 bases and the J segment 7 bases; nucleotides outside the gene matches: 12. This CDR3 has 16 residues.